This T cell receptor (beta chain) comes out of a study of post-analysis software for immune sequencing data. In its sample, this clonotype was seen many times. Antigen: not known. The CDR3 loop spans 17 amino acids. Germline lookup yields CDR1 LGHNA and CDR2 YSLEER. Deletions cut 0 bases from V and 0 bases from J, with 12 bases between. Findings and limits, study-wide: Strong co-clustering by F measure was seen for same-batch samples. The five TRBV segments detected at higher frequency in patients than in controls included TRBV5-6, TRBV5-1 and TRBV20-1.

Unique molecular identifiers were present in the TCR beta cDNA libraries. Each sample of 1 to 10 million input T cells yielded around 500,000 cDNA molecules, so each molecule approximated one T cell. TCRdb passed the PCR reads through MiXCR, listing each CDR3 protein once. The sample gives hundreds of thousands of distinct CDR3 sequences, 25% to 30% of which show up once; 0.55% to 0.65% is in the top ten. The TCR comes from a girl aged 5 to 17 with multiple sclerosis. Sequencing was performed on blood. V and J are TRBV4-3 and TRBJ2-1; D not certain. DNA for the CDR3: TGCGCCAGCAGCCAAGAGTTGTTATTCAGCTCCTACAATGAGCAGTTCTTC. As protein: CASSQELLFSSYNEQFF.